The 21 T cell receptor beta chains in this list originate from one sample, sequenced in a study of blood T cell repertoires in COVID-19. Only in-frame clones appear in the TCRdb table, and some are missing; sequencing was by immunoSEQ multiplex PCR. The table lists around 130,000 clones, over 70% of them singletons. The sequencing input was peripheral blood. The receptors derive from a man at least 80 years old with acute or convalescent COVID-19.

The chain carries TRBV5-5 and TRBJ2-5; TRBD2 matches 7 bases. Germline V lookup: CDR1 SGHKS, CDR2 YYEKEE (reference sequence). This CDR3 comprises 16 residues. V was clipped by 0 bases and J by 2 bases; unmatched bases: 7. CDR3 nucleotide sequence: TGTGCCAGCAGCTTGGCGACTAGCTCCAGTCAAGAGACCCAGTACTTC. Protein: CASSLATSSSQETQYF.

The rearrangement joins TRBV11-3 to TRBJ2-2; 7 bases line up with TRBD1. From germline, CDR1 is SGHNT and CDR2 YENEEA. This CDR3 comprises 15 residues. V was clipped by 0 bases and J by 4 bases; unmatched bases: 2. CDR3 DNA: TGTGCCAGCAGCTTAGATCAGGGGGTCACCGGGGAGCTGTTTTTT. Its protein product is CASSLDQGVTGELFF.

This chain uses TRBV6-2 or TRBV6-3 with TRBJ1-5, with 8 bases identical to TRBD1. CDR1 is MNHEY, CDR2 SVGEGT, per germline. There are 18 residues in the CDR3. Losses at the gene ends were 0 bases for V and 3 bases for J; bases not matched to a gene: 10. The CDR3 sequence: CASSYSKRTGIINQPQHF. In DNA form, the CDR3 reads TGTGCCAGCAGTTACTCGAAGCGGACAGGGATCATCAATCAGCCCCAGCATTTT.

V and J are TRBV6-5 and TRBJ1-6; 10 bases agree with TRBD1. CDR1 and CDR2 from the germline V gene are MNHEY and SVGAGI. Trimming cost V 7 bases and J 9 bases; bases outside gene matches: 6. The CDR3 covers 14 residues. The CDR3 sequence: CASTDRGQVSPLHF. Written as DNA, the CDR3 is TGTGCCAGCACCGACAGGGGGCAAGTTTCACCCCTCCACTTT.

The J gene is TRBJ2-7, the V gene TRBV6-2 or TRBV6-3, with D unresolved. V was trimmed by 6 bases and J by 3 bases, leaving 6 bases between them. This CDR3 comprises 11 residues. CDR1 and CDR2 (germline): MNHEY, SVGEGT. The CDR3 sequence: CASSHSYEQYF. The CDR3 nucleotides are TGTGCCAGCAGCCACAGCTACGAGCAGTACTTC.

This chain uses TRBV19 with TRBJ2-1; 7 bases fit TRBD1. The CDR3 totals 14 residues. Germline trimming cut 9 bases from V and 6 bases from J; bases unmatched to any gene: 11. Germline V gene data show CDR1 as LNHDA and CDR2 as SQIVND (reference sequence). CDR3 in amino acids: CASRETGSINEQFF. The CDR3 DNA is TGTGCCAGCAGGGAGACAGGGAGTATCAATGAGCAGTTCTTC.

The chain links TRBV6-6 to TRBJ2-6; possibly TRBD2 for D (6 bases). The germline V gene encodes CDR1 MNHNY and CDR2 SVGAGI (reference sequence). The V and J ends lost 5 bases and 4 bases respectively, with 21 bases between them. The CDR3 is 18 amino acids. The CDR3 sequence: CASSLVEVAGSGANVLTF. DNA of the CDR3: TGTGCCAGCAGTCTTGTCGAGGTTGCGGGGTCCGGGGCCAACGTCCTGACTTTC.

This chain uses TRBV7-2 with TRBJ1-2, with TRBD1 identical over 10 bases. The CDR3 is 14 residues long. V shed 5 bases and J 8 bases; nucleotides not matched to a gene: 8. From germline, CDR1 is SGHTA and CDR2 FQGNSA. The CDR3 region is CASSPRQGADGYTF. The CDR3 DNA follows: TGTGCCAGCAGCCCCCGACAGGGGGCGGACGGCTACACCTTC.

The V gene is TRBV6-5, the J gene TRBJ1-1; D possibly corresponds to TRBD1 (6 bases). The germline V gene encodes CDR1 MNHEY and CDR2 SVGAGI. CDR3 length: 14 amino acids. V lost 5 bases to trimming and J lost 1 base, with 11 bases between them. The CDR3 protein is CASSKPTGNTEAFF. In nucleotides, the CDR3 is TGTGCCAGCAGTAAGCCGACAGGGAACACTGAAGCTTTCTTT.

The V call is TRBV19, the J call TRBJ2-2; 7 bases align to TRBD1. Unmatched junction bases numbered 1, after V lost 4 bases and J lost 2 bases. The germline V gene has CDR1 LNHDA and CDR2 SQIVND (reference sequence). The CDR3 is made up of 14 amino acids. In DNA form, the CDR3 reads TGTGCCAGTAGTAGGGACAGAAACACCGGGGAGCTGTTTTTT. Its translation: CASSRDRNTGELFF.

The chain combines TRBV10-3 with TRBJ1-2; D remains ambiguous. CDR3 length equals 16 residues. V lost 0 bases, J lost 1 base, and 12 bases lay in between. Germline V gene sequence: CDR1 ENHRY, CDR2 SYGVKD. CDR3 in amino acids: CAISESALGVNYGYTF. CDR3 DNA: TGTGCCATCAGTGAGTCTGCCTTGGGAGTTAACTATGGCTACACCTTC.

The V gene is TRBV6-5, the J gene TRBJ1-5; TRBD1 agrees at 8 bases. The CDR3 consists of 14 residues. The germline CDR1 and CDR2 sequences are MNHEY and SVGAGI. The V segment lost 6 bases and the J segment 4 bases; nucleotides outside the gene matches: 5. CDR3 amino acids: CASREGQENQPQHF. The DNA of the CDR3 is TGTGCCAGCAGAGAGGGACAGGAAAATCAGCCCCAGCATTTT.

CDR3 sequence: CASSPPGTFGNTIYF. The DNA of the CDR3 is TGTGCCAGCTCACCGCCCGGGACATTTGGAAACACCATATATTTT. This chain joins TRBV18 and TRBJ1-3; a possible D gene is TRBD1 (6 bases). Germline lookup yields CDR1 KGHSH and CDR2 LQKENI. The V end was cut by 3 bases, the J end by 3 bases, with 12 bases between. The CDR3 totals 15 residues.

The chain couples TRBV28 to TRBJ1-6; TRBD1 might be the D (6 bases). Germline assignment: CDR1 MDHEN and CDR2 SYDVKM. The germline V and J ends were trimmed by 1 base and 6 bases, with 13 bases remaining between them. The CDR3 has 16 amino acids. The CDR3 DNA follows: TGTGCCAGCAGTTTATTGGACAGACGGACTAATTCACCCCTCCACTTT. Protein sequence: CASSLLDRRTNSPLHF.

CDR3 sequence reads: CASSFFGQPQHF. Written as DNA, the CDR3 is TGTGCCAGCAGTTTCTTCGGGCAGCCCCAGCATTTT. The chain links TRBV12-3 or TRBV12-4 to TRBJ1-5; D unresolved. This CDR3 has 12 residues. Deletions cut 3 bases from V and 7 bases from J, with 7 bases between.

The chain couples TRBV5-1 to TRBJ2-3, with 15 bases matching TRBD2. Unmatched junction bases numbered 2, after V lost 3 bases and J lost 3 bases. CDR1 is SGHRS and CDR2 is YFSETQ in the germline V gene. This CDR3 comprises 16 residues. The CDR3 here is CASSSGLAGGTDTQYF. Written as DNA, the CDR3 is TGCGCCAGCAGCTCGGGACTAGCGGGGGGAACAGATACGCAGTATTTT.

The chain carries TRBV7-5 and TRBJ2-3; the D segment call TRBD2 is taken from the table without a DNA check. TRBV7-5 is assigned pseudogene status. CDR3 length equals 13 residues. The CDR3 region has the DNA TGTGCCAGAAGTCCTCCCGGGACAGATACGCAGTATTTT. This codes for CARSPPGTDTQYF.

The V gene is TRBV10-3, the J gene TRBJ2-3; 9 positions agree with TRBD1. CDR1 ENHRY and CDR2 SYGVKD come from the germline V gene. V trimming: 7 bases; J trimming: 4 bases; junction bases outside the gene matches: 9. The CDR3 has 15 amino acids. CDR3 sequence: CAITPGQGVADTQYF. The CDR3 nucleotides read TGTGCCATCACACCGGGACAGGGTGTAGCAGATACGCAGTATTTT.

This chain joins TRBV7-9 and TRBJ1-5; 7 bases are shared with TRBD1. Trimming took 1 base from V and 4 from J; bases not matched to a gene: 13. There are 18 residues in the CDR3. Germline V CDR1 and CDR2: SEHNR, FQNEAQ (reference sequence). CDR3 amino acids: CASSLGYRQGRRNQPQHF. CDR3 nucleotides: TGTGCCAGCAGCTTAGGGTACCGACAGGGCCGACGGAATCAGCCCCAGCATTTT.

Concerning this clone itself: The same CDR3 arises from other DNA sequences in this sample as well. The rearrangement links TRBV5-1 to TRBJ2-7, with 7 bases matching TRBD1. Germline values: CDR1 SGHRS, CDR2 YFSETQ. The CDR3 runs to 12 residues. The V and J ends lost 4 bases and 3 bases, in that order; junction bases with no gene match: 1. In DNA form, the CDR3 reads TGCGCCAGCAGCCGGGACAGCTACGAGCAGTACTTC. It yields the protein CASSRDSYEQYF.

This clone was counted between two and nine times. The V and J genes are TRBV9 and TRBJ2-2; D unclear. V was pared by 0 bases and J by 0 bases, with 3 bases between. There are 14 residues in the CDR3. Germline V gene lookup returns CDR1 SGDLS and CDR2 YYNGEE. CDR3 DNA sequence: TGTGCCAGCAGCGTAGCAGCGAACACCGGGGAGCTGTTTTTT. It specifies CASSVAANTGELFF.